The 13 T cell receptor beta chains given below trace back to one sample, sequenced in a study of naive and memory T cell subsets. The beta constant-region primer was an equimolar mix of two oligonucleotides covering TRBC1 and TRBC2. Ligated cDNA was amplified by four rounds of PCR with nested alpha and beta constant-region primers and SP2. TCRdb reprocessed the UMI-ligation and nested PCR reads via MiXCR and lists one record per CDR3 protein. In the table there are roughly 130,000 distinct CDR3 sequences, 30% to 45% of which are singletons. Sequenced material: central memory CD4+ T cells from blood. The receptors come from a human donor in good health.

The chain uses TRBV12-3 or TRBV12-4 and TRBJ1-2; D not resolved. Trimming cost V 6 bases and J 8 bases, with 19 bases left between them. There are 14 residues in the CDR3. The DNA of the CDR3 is TGTGCCAGCAGCTTCAAGTTCCCACGAGGCGGCTACACCTTC. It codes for CASSFKFPRGGYTF.

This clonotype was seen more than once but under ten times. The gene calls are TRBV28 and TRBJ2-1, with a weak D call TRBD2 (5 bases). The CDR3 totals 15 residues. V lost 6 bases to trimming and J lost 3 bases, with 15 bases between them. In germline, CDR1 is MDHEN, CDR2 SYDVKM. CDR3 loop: CASSPSGINYNEQFF. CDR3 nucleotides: TGTGCCAGCAGCCCTTCCGGGATCAACTACAATGAGCAGTTCTTC.

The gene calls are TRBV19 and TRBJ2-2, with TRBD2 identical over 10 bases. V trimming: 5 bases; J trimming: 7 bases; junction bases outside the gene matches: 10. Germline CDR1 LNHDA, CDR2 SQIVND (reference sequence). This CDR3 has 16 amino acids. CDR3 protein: CASSSQAGGPGGELFF. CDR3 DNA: TGTGCCAGTAGTTCCCAAGCGGGAGGGCCGGGCGGGGAGCTGTTTTTT.

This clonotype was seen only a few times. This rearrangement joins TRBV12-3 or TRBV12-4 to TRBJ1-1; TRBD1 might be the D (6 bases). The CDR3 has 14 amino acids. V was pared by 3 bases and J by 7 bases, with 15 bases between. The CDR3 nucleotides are TGTGCCAGCAGTTTCCGGGGGGCGGCGGGTGAAGCTTTCTTT. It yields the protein CASSFRGAAGEAFF.

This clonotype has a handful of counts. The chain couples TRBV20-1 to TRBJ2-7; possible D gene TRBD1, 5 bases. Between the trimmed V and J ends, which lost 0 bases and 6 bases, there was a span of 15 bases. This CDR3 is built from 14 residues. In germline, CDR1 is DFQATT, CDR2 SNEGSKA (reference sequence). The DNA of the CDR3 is TGCAGTGCTAGAGAGCAGGGTCCGACCTCCGAGCAGTACTTC. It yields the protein CSAREQGPTSEQYF.

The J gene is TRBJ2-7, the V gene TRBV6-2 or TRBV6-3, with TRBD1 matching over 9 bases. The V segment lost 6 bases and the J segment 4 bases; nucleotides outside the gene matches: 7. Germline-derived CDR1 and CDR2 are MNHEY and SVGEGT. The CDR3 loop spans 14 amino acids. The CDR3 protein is CASSRQGGWYEQYF. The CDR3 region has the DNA TGTGCCAGCAGCCGACAGGGGGGATGGTACGAGCAGTACTTC.

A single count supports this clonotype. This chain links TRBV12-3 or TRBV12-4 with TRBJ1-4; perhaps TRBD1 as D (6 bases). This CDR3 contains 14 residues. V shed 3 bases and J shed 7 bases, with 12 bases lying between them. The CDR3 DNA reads TGTGCCAGCAGTTTTTCCTCAGGGGCTGAAAAACTGTTTTTT. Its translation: CASSFSSGAEKLFF.

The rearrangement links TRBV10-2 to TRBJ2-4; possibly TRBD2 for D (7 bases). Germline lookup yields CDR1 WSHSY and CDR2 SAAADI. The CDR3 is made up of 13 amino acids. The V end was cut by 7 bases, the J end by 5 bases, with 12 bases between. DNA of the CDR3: TGCGCCAGCATCCCGGGGGGCGAAAACATTCAGTACTTC. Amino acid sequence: CASIPGGENIQYF.

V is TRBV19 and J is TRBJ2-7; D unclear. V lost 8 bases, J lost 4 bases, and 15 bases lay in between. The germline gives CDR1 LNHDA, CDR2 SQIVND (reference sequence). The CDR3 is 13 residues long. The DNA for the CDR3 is TGTGCCAGTGCTGGGCCAGGCTTTTACGAGCAGTACTTC. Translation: CASAGPGFYEQYF.

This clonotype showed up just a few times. Here the CDR3 DNA reads TGTGCCAGCACCTGGGACAGGGGCACCGGGGAGCTGTTTTTT. Its protein product is CASTWDRGTGELFF. The V and J genes are TRBV27 and TRBJ2-2; the match to TRBD1 covers 10 bases. Per the germline V gene, CDR1 is MNHEY and CDR2 is SMNVEV (reference sequence). Trimming at V came to 7 bases and at J to 4 bases, leaving 3 bases not matched to a gene. The CDR3 totals 14 residues.

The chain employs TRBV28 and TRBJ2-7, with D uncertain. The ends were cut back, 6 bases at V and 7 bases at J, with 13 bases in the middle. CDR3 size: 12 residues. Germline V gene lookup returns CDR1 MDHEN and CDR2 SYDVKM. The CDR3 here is CASSRGWGEQYF. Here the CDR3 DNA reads TGTGCCAGCAGCCGCGGATGGGGTGAGCAGTACTTC.

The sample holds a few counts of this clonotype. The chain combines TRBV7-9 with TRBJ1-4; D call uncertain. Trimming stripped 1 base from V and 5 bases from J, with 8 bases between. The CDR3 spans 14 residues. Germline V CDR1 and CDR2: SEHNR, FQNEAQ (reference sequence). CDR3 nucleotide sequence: TGTGCCAGCAGCTTAGGGCACGGAAATGAAAAACTGTTTTTT. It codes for CASSLGHGNEKLFF.

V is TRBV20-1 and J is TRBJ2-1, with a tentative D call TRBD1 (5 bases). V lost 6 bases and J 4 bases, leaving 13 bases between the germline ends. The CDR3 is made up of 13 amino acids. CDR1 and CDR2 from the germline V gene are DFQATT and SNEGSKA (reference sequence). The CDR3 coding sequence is TGCAGTGCCACCCTGGGGCGTTACAATGAGCAGTTCTTC. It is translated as CSATLGRYNEQFF.